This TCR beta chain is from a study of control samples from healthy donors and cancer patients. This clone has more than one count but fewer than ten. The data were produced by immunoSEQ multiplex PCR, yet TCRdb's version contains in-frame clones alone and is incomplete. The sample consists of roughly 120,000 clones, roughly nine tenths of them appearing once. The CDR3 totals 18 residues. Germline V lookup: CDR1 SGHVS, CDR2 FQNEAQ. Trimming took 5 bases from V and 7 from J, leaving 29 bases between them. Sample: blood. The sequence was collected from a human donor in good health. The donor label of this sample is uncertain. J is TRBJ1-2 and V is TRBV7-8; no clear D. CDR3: CASSRAIGSWKSDGGYTF. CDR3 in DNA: TGTGCCAGCAGCCGCGCCATCGGGAGTTGGAAAAGCGATGGTGGCTACACCTTC.